A single sample is the source of the 18 T cell receptor beta chains below, sequenced in a study of blood T cells in healthy people across ages. Through a sample-barcoded 5' primer and a J-beta primer mix, a second PCR was run for about 7 to 12 cycles. Each CDR3 protein gets one entry after TCRdb re-called the 5' RACE reads with MiXCR. Among fewer than 900,000 distinct CDR3 sequences listed, roughly 47% were seen once. Input material: blood. These TCRs come from a woman in her sixties in good health.

In its sample, this clonotype was seen a few times. CDR3 loop: CASSFQGWDSPLHF. DNA for the CDR3: TGTGCCAGCAGCTTCCAGGGATGGGATTCACCCCTCCACTTT. The J gene is TRBJ1-6, the V gene TRBV6-5, with D possibly being TRBD1 (5 bases). Germline CDR1 reads MNHEY; CDR2 reads SVGAGI. The germline V and J ends were trimmed by 6 bases and 8 bases, with 14 bases remaining between them. This CDR3 comprises 14 residues.

Comment on this clonotype: At one of its ends the junction is not consistent with the germline gene, which may arise from a read error. The rearrangement uses TRBV14 and TRBJ2-1, with a weak D call TRBD2 (6 bases). The J call may be incorrect, as the DNA end agrees better with TRBJ2-7. This CDR3 region has 14 residues. Germline assignment: CDR1 SGHDN and CDR2 FVKESK. CDR3 in amino acids: CTSSQVGGLNEQYF. As DNA, the CDR3 is TGTACCAGCAGCCAAGTGGGGGGTTTGAACGAGCAGTACTTC.

To note about this clonotype: One junction end disagrees with the germline gene, perhaps due to a read error. V usage is TRBV6-5 and J usage is TRBJ2-5, with 9 bases that match TRBD2. This CDR3 comprises 13 residues. Germline V gives CDR1 MNHEY, CDR2 SVGAGI. The CDR3 nucleotides are TGTACCAGCATAGGGGTAGCGGGAGCTGAGCAGTACTTC. Residues: CTSIGVAGAEQYF.

This clonotype was recorded a few times. This chain links TRBV4-3 with TRBJ2-3; 15 nucleotides align to TRBD2. The CDR3 covers 18 residues. J gave up 3 bases and V 3 bases, and 7 bases lay outside the gene matches. Germline assignment: CDR1 LGHNA and CDR2 YSLEER. CDR3 nucleotide sequence: TGCGCCAGCAGCCAGGCGACCGGGACTAGCGGGAGGACAGATACGCAGTATTTT. This sequence encodes CASSQATGTSGRTDTQYF.

Details on this clonotype: The junction departs from the called germline gene at one end, perhaps through a read error. The chain links TRBV6-4 to TRBJ2-1; D is possibly TRBD2 (5 bases). The CDR3 contains 12 residues. The V gene's germline CDR1 is MRHNA and CDR2 SNTAGT. CDR3 in amino acids: CASSVEGNERFF. The CDR3 DNA is TGTGCCAGCAGTGTAGAGGGCAATGAGCGGTTCTTC.

About this clonotype itself: The junction departs from germline at one end; a sequencing error may be responsible. J is TRBJ2-5 and V is TRBV20-1, with TRBD2 matching over 9 bases. The CDR3 sequence is 13 residues long. CDR1 and CDR2 from the germline V gene are DFQATT and SNEGSKA (reference sequence). Written as DNA, the CDR3 is TGCAGTGCTAGGCTAGCGGGGCCAGAGGCCCAGTACTTC. Translation: CSARLAGPEAQYF.

This clonotype was recorded many times. A much larger clone sits a single nucleotide away, making a read error possible. CDR3 protein: CASSLAAGTTTYEQYF. CDR3 nucleotide sequence: TGTGCCAGCAGCTTAGCCGCCGGGACAACGACCTACGAGCAGTACTTC. This chain links TRBV7-6 with TRBJ2-7, with a possible D match to TRBD1 (6 bases). V lost 0 bases and J 2 bases, leaving 14 bases between the germline ends. The CDR3 is 16 amino acids. The germline CDR1 and CDR2 sequences are SGHVS and FNYEAQ.

The J gene is TRBJ1-5, the V gene TRBV7-9; D gene uncertain. The ends were cut back, 1 base at V and 5 bases at J, with 9 bases in the middle. Per germline, CDR1 SEHNR and CDR2 FQNEAQ (reference sequence). The CDR3 contains 14 residues. The CDR3 nucleotides are TGTGCCAGCAGCTTAGGGGGAGAGGATCAGCCCCAGCATTTT. Its translation is CASSLGGEDQPQHF.

This clonotype was counted ten times or more. V and J are TRBV3-1 and TRBJ2-5; D ambiguous. Germline lookup yields CDR1 LGHDT and CDR2 YNNKEL (reference sequence). There are 12 residues in the CDR3. Trimming cost V 1 base and J 4 bases, with 4 bases left between them. CDR3 region: CASSQVRETQYF. The CDR3 nucleotides are TGTGCCAGCAGCCAAGTCCGAGAGACCCAGTACTTC.

For this clonotype: Just one base apart from a much larger clone, this may be a read error. The chain carries TRBV7-9 and TRBJ2-7, with a possible D match to TRBD2 (5 bases). V lost 7 bases to trimming and J lost 7 bases, with 20 bases between them. Germline CDR1 reads SEHNR; CDR2 reads FQNEAQ (reference sequence). The CDR3 contains 14 residues. The CDR3 is CASTLTRGPGEQYF. Written as DNA, the CDR3 is TGTGCCAGCACCCTCACACGAGGGCCGGGTGAGCAGTACTTC.

The chain is built from TRBV6-1 and TRBJ2-7, with 7 nucleotides matching TRBD2. Germline assignment: CDR1 MNHNS and CDR2 SASEGT. The CDR3 is 16 residues long. V shed 3 bases and J 7 bases; nucleotides not matched to a gene: 15. This CDR3 is CASSDYGLGTHNEQYF. The CDR3 DNA reads as TGTGCCAGCAGTGACTATGGACTAGGGACCCACAATGAGCAGTACTTC.

The chain links TRBV3-1 to TRBJ2-1; TRBD2 matches at 9 bases. The CDR3 is 16 residues long. CDR1 LGHDT and CDR2 YNNKEL come from the germline V gene (reference sequence). The junction had 11 bases not matched to a gene; V was cut back by 7 bases and J by 4 bases. The CDR3 spells CASTPSGAGGYNEQFF. For the CDR3, the DNA is TGTGCCAGCACCCCCTCCGGAGCGGGGGGTTACAATGAGCAGTTCTTC.

This sequence joins TRBV20-1 and TRBJ2-7, with D unclear. TRBJ2-5 matches the DNA end more closely, so the J call is doubtful. Germline values: CDR1 DFQATT, CDR2 SNEGSKA (reference sequence). This CDR3 has 17 amino acids. As DNA, the CDR3 is TGCAGTGCTAGAAGACGGCTCGGAGACTGGAGAGAAGAGACCCAGTACTTC. It translates to CSARRRLGDWREETQYF.

The chain links TRBV6-6 to TRBJ2-1; 11 nucleotides agree with TRBD1. Unmatched junction bases numbered 2, after V lost 1 base and J lost 3 bases. The CDR3 loop spans 16 amino acids. Germline V CDR1 and CDR2: MNHNY, SVGAGI (reference sequence). This CDR3 is CASSYFGTGGYNEQFF. The CDR3 DNA reads TGTGCCAGCAGTTACTTTGGGACAGGGGGCTACAATGAGCAGTTCTTC.

The chain combines TRBV3-1 with TRBJ2-1; a weak D match, TRBD1 (6 bases). The CDR3 length is 15 residues. V was trimmed by 5 bases and J by 13 bases, leaving 24 bases between them. Germline CDR1 LGHDT, CDR2 YNNKEL (reference sequence). As DNA, the CDR3 is TGTGCCAGCAGCACGGGACAAGCGACTCAAGAGACCCAGTTCTTC. Translation gives CASSTGQATQETQFF.

This clonotype was observed a handful of times. The chain recombines TRBV3-1 with TRBJ2-1; 7 nucleotides agree with TRBD2. With 5 bases clipped from V and 6 bases from J, the junction kept 13 bases outside the gene matches. CDR1 LGHDT and CDR2 YNNKEL come from the germline V gene (reference sequence). The CDR3 extends over 16 amino acids. Here the CDR3 DNA reads TGTGCCAGCAGCGAACCCGGGACTACCAAACGCAATGAGCAGTTCTTC. Encoded protein: CASSEPGTTKRNEQFF.

The chain recombines TRBV2 with TRBJ2-3, with D hard to call. Trimming shortened V by 0 bases and J by 4 bases, and 5 bases separated the two germline ends. Germline V gene data show CDR1 as SNHLY and CDR2 as FYNNEI. CDR3 length: 13 residues. CDR3: CASSEAFSDTQYF. The CDR3 DNA follows: TGTGCCAGCAGTGAAGCTTTCTCAGATACGCAGTATTTT.

This clonotype showed up many times. The chain has TRBV7-7 and TRBJ2-5; D is unresolved. Germline V gives CDR1 SSHAT, CDR2 FNYEAQ (reference sequence). V lost 1 base to trimming and J lost 4 bases, with 7 bases between them. The CDR3 spans 13 residues. The CDR3 DNA reads TGTGCCAGCAGCTTAGATTTTTCAGAGACCCAGTACTTC. It encodes CASSLDFSETQYF.